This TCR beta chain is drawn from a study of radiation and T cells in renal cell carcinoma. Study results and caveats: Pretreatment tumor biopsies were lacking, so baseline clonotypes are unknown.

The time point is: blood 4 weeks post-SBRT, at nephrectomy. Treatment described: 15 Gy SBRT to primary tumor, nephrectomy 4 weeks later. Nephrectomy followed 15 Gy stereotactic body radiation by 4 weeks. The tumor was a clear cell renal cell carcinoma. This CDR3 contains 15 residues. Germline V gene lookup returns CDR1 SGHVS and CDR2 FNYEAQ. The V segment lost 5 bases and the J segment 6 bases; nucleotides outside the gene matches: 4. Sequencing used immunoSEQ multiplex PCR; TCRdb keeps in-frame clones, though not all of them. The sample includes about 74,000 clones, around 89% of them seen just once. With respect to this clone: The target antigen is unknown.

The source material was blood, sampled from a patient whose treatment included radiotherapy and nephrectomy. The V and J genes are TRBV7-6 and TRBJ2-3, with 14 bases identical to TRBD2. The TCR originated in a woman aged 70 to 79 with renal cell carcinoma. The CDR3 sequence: CASSLTSGGDDTQYF. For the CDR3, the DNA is TGTGCCAGCAGCCTGACTAGCGGGGGGGACGATACGCAGTATTTT.